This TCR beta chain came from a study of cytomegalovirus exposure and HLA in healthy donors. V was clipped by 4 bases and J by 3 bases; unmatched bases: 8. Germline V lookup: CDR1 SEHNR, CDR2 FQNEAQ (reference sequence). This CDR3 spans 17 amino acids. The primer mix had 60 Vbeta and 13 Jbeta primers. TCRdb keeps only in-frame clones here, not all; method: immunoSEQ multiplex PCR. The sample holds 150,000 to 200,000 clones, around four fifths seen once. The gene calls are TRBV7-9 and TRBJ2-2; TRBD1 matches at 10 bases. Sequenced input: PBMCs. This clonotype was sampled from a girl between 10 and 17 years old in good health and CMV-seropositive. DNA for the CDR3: TGTGCCAGCAGCTGGGACAGGGGAATTCTGGACACCGGGGAGCTGTTTTTT. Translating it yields CASSWDRGILDTGELFF.